The next 17 T cell receptor beta chains were all read from a single sample in a study of blood T cells in healthy people across ages. The authors ran a second PCR of about 6 to 11 cycles using a sample-barcoded 5' primer and a J-beta primer mix. One entry per CDR3 protein, called by TCRdb with MiXCR from the 5' RACE reads. Of 980,000 or so distinct CDR3 sequences listed, 48% were seen once; the top ten hold 10% to 15%. Sequencing was done on a sample of blood. The receptors were gathered from a man aged 25-45 years in good health.

A remark on this clonotype: This may come from a read error, since a much larger clone is one base off. V is TRBV10-3 and J is TRBJ2-5; perhaps TRBD1 as D (6 bases). The CDR3 consists of 11 residues. V gave up 4 bases and J gave up 11 bases, with 11 bases separating them. Per the germline V gene, CDR1 is ENHRY and CDR2 is SYGVKD. CDR3 in DNA: TGTGCCATCAGTGGGACGAGGGGGCAGTACTTC. Translating gives CAISGTRGQYF.

This clonotype was seen ten or more times. CDR3 in amino acids: CASSFSKNTEAFF. CDR3 in DNA: TGTGCCAGCAGCTTCTCAAAGAACACTGAAGCTTTCTTT. J is TRBJ1-1 and V is TRBV11-2; D unclear. V was cut by 3 bases and J by 1 base, with 6 bases left in between. CDR3 length: 13 residues. CDR1 is SGHAT, CDR2 FQNNGV, per germline.

The genes are TRBV27 and TRBJ2-6, with unresolved D. The length of the CDR3 is 16 residues. Germline loops: CDR1 MNHEY, CDR2 SMNVEV (reference sequence). V lost 3 bases, J lost 3 bases, and 12 bases lay in between. DNA for the CDR3: TGTGCCAGCAGTTTCGTTAGGGCTTTTGGGGCCAACGTCCTGACTTTC. This translates into CASSFVRAFGANVLTF.

The genes are TRBV12-3 or TRBV12-4 and TRBJ2-3, with D possibly TRBD2 on 5 matching bases. The CDR3 runs to 13 residues. Trimming removed 5 bases from V and 3 bases from J, with 9 bases in between. CDR3 in DNA: TGTGCCAGCAGTGATAGCGAAACAGATACGCAGTATTTT. The encoded protein is CASSDSETDTQYF.

The genes are TRBV3-1 and TRBJ2-2; perhaps TRBD2 as D (6 bases). The V end lost 4 bases, the J end lost 2 bases, and 14 bases lay between the germline ends. Germline CDR1 LGHDT, CDR2 YNNKEL (reference sequence). The CDR3 loop spans 16 amino acids. This chain's CDR3 is CASSRNSGINTGELFF. For the CDR3, the DNA is TGTGCCAGCAGCCGGAATAGCGGTATAAACACCGGGGAGCTGTTTTTT.

CDR3 in DNA: TGTGCCAGCAGCTTAATGGGTCTAGGGGGGATGAATGAGCAGTTCTTC. It translates to CASSLMGLGGMNEQFF. The genes are TRBV7-3 and TRBJ2-1, with D perhaps TRBD1 or TRBD2 (6 bases each). V was cut by 1 base and J by 7 bases, with 17 bases left in between. CDR1 and CDR2 from the germline V gene are SGHTA and FQGTGA. The CDR3 is 16 amino acids.

The CDR3: CASSPTGRGYEQYF. As DNA, the CDR3 is TGTGCCAGCAGCCCCACCGGACGGGGCTACGAGCAGTACTTC. This rearrangement joins TRBV12-3 or TRBV12-4 to TRBJ2-5; possibly TRBD2 for D (5 bases). The J call may be in error: the DNA end matches TRBJ2-7 better. The CDR3 sequence is 14 residues long.

Only a few counts were recorded for this clonotype. V is TRBV9 and J is TRBJ2-7; TRBD2 aligns across 7 bases. Germline CDR1 SGDLS, CDR2 YYNGEE. This CDR3 region has 13 residues. V lost 5 bases to trimming and J lost 3 bases; unmatched junction nucleotides: 5. CDR3: CASSVRGGYEQYF. The CDR3 DNA reads TGTGCCAGCAGTGTGCGCGGGGGCTACGAGCAGTACTTC.

A few counts support this clonotype. The genes are TRBV7-2 and TRBJ1-5; 7 bases match TRBD1. Germline trimming cut 2 bases from V and 1 base from J; bases unmatched to any gene: 5. The CDR3 totals 16 residues. Germline assignment: CDR1 SGHTA and CDR2 FQGNSA. CDR3 DNA sequence: TGTGCCAGCAGCTTAAAGACAGGGCTGAGCAATCAGCCCCAGCATTTT. Protein sequence: CASSLKTGLSNQPQHF.

The V gene is TRBV5-1, the J gene TRBJ2-1, with 10 bases identical to TRBD2. The junction had 5 bases not matched to a gene; V was cut back by 0 bases and J by 5 bases. The CDR3 consists of 16 residues. From germline, CDR1 is SGHRS and CDR2 YFSETQ. The CDR3 loop reads CASSLDPSGGHNEQFF. CDR3 DNA: TGCGCCAGCAGCTTGGATCCTAGCGGGGGCCACAATGAGCAGTTCTTC.

This chain links TRBV4-2 with TRBJ2-1; D not certain. Germline V gene data show CDR1 as LGHNA and CDR2 as YNFKEQ. The V gene lost 1 base and the J gene lost 0 bases, with 10 bases spanning the gap. The CDR3 runs 16 residues. The CDR3 DNA reads TGTGCCAGCAGCCAAGTAGCACAGAGCTCCTACAATGAGCAGTTCTTC. Protein: CASSQVAQSSYNEQFF.

This clonotype showed up just once. V and J are TRBV20-1 and TRBJ1-1; D might be TRBD1 (5 bases). Trimming cost V 1 base and J 5 bases, with 11 bases left between them. Germline CDR1 DFQATT, CDR2 SNEGSKA (reference sequence). The CDR3 is made up of 13 amino acids. CDR3 in DNA: TGCAGTGCTAGAGTTGGGGACGGTACTGAAGCTTTCTTT. Translated, it gives CSARVGDGTEAFF.

The V call is TRBV11-1, the J call TRBJ2-6; D gene ambiguous. CDR1 and CDR2 (germline): SGHAT, FQDESV (reference sequence). The CDR3 extends over 16 amino acids. The V gene lost 6 bases and the J gene lost 0 bases, with 12 bases spanning the gap. Written as DNA, the CDR3 is TGTGCCAGCAGTTCCCCAGGAGTCTCTGGGGCCAACGTCCTGACTTTC. Translating it yields CASSSPGVSGANVLTF. Together with reference TRBV11-1 and TRBJ2-6, the CDR3 gives the full variable domain: EAEVAQSPRYKITEKSQAVAFWCDPISGHATLYWYRQILGQGPELLVQFQDESVVDDSQLPKDRFSAERLKGVDSTLKIQPAELGDSAMYLCASSSPGVSGANVLTFGAGSRLTVL.

The genes are TRBV27 and TRBJ2-1; D is possibly TRBD1 or TRBD2 (5 bases each). Germline CDR1 and CDR2: MNHEY and SMNVEV (reference sequence). V lost 4 bases and J 7 bases, leaving 23 bases between the germline ends. The CDR3 has 17 residues. The CDR3 is CASSSLQGPGGCNEQFF. The CDR3 DNA is TGTGCCAGCAGTTCTCTCCAAGGACCTGGGGGATGTAATGAGCAGTTCTTC.

The chain uses TRBV7-9 and TRBJ1-1; D gene unclear. This CDR3 is built from 15 residues. V lost 1 base and J lost 5, with 14 bases in between. The V gene's germline CDR1 is SEHNR and CDR2 FQNEAQ (reference sequence). DNA for the CDR3: TGTGCCAGCAGCTTAGTGCTGGCCTTGTTAACTGAAGCTTTCTTT. Translated: CASSLVLALLTEAFF.

The table lists this clonotype with a few counts. This chain connects TRBV6-5 to TRBJ2-5; D ambiguous. Trimming removed 0 bases at V and 0 bases at J, with 14 bases between. There are 17 residues in the CDR3. Germline CDR1 and CDR2: MNHEY and SVGAGI. This CDR3 reads CASSYSRHLNDQETQYF. In DNA form, the CDR3 reads TGTGCCAGCAGTTACTCGAGGCATCTCAACGACCAAGAGACCCAGTACTTC.

This clonotype was counted only a few times. This chain uses TRBV3-1 with TRBJ2-3; D may correspond to TRBD1 or TRBD2 (5 bases each). Germline V lookup: CDR1 LGHDT, CDR2 YNNKEL (reference sequence). The CDR3 consists of 15 residues. V lost 4 bases, J lost 1 base, and 12 bases lay in between. The CDR3 bases are TGTGCCAGCAGCCCGCCGGGGCCCCGCACAGATACGCAGTATTTT. It yields the protein CASSPPGPRTDTQYF.